One and the same sample provided the 4 T cell receptor beta chains below, sequenced in a study of T cell changes during pregnancy in multiple sclerosis. The assay was immunoSEQ multiplex PCR, and TCRdb's table has in-frame clones only and misses some. The sample holds over 50,000 clones; around 92% are singletons and the top ten take around 0.56%. The input for sequencing was CD4+ T cells from peripheral blood mononuclear cells, taken after pregnancy. All receptors come from a female donor with multiple sclerosis, enrolled in a pregnancy study.

The chain uses TRBV5-1 and TRBJ2-2; tentatively, D is TRBD2 (5 bases). The CDR3 covers 16 residues. Deletions cut 0 bases from V and 1 base from J, with 10 bases between. CDR1 and CDR2 (germline): SGHRS, YFSETQ. Written as DNA, the CDR3 is TGCGCCAGCAGCTTGGTAGCCGGGGTGAACACCGGGGAGCTGTTTTTT. Protein product: CASSLVAGVNTGELFF.

This chain joins TRBV5-1 and TRBJ1-1; D is ambiguous. Germline V gene data show CDR1 as SGHRS and CDR2 as YFSETQ. This CDR3 region has 14 residues. The ends were cut back, 4 bases at V and 1 base at J, with 11 bases in the middle. This chain's CDR3 is CASSHGGGNTEAFF. The CDR3 nucleotides are TGCGCCAGCAGCCACGGAGGAGGGAACACTGAAGCTTTCTTT.

V usage is TRBV4-1 and J usage is TRBJ2-1, with D perhaps matching TRBD2 (5 bases). CDR1 MGHRA and CDR2 YSYEKL come from the germline V gene. Trimming removed 0 bases from V and 0 bases from J, with 12 bases in between. CDR3 length: 17 residues. The CDR3 DNA follows: TGCGCCAGCAGCCAAGATCGAGGCGGGCACTCCTACAATGAGCAGTTCTTC. The encoded protein is CASSQDRGGHSYNEQFF.

The V gene is TRBV6-5, the J gene TRBJ2-7; D is possibly TRBD1 (6 bases). V lost 5 bases, J lost 3 bases, and 11 bases lay in between. From germline, CDR1 is MNHEY and CDR2 SVGAGI. The CDR3 covers 13 residues. In DNA form, the CDR3 reads TGTGCCAGCAGTGTAGACAGGCTCTACGAGCAGTACTTC. Its translation: CASSVDRLYEQYF.